This T cell receptor beta chain originates from a study of blood T cell repertoires in COVID-19. The wider study: Samples taken during acute and convalescent COVID-19 were collected in the United States, Italy and Spain. T cells, B-cell-depleted T cells, or PBMCs provided the cDNA or gDNA that served as material.

As originally analysed: Reference gene primer amplification yielded estimated nucleated cell counts. Libraries were prepared by immunoSEQ multiplex PCR; TCRdb keeps only in-frame clonotypes and omits some of them. That table gives V, J and clone size, and the DNA gave D and trimming. Altogether 95,000 to 150,000 clones are present, about 87% being singletons, with the ten largest covering roughly 30%. The CDR3 extends over 15 amino acids. Germline lookup yields CDR1 MNHEY and CDR2 SMNVEV (reference sequence). With 8 bases removed from V and 0 bases from J, the gap between germline ends came to 13 bases.

This TCR was sampled from a woman aged 70-85 years with acute or convalescent COVID-19. The chain links TRBV27 to TRBJ2-2; no clear D gene. Sequences were obtained from peripheral blood. The CDR3 nucleotides read TGTGCCAGCTACCCCGCTAACGCGAACACCGGGGAGCTGTTTTTT. As protein: CASYPANANTGELFF.